What follows are 3 T cell receptor beta chains derived from one specimen sequenced in a study of blood T cell repertoires in COVID-19. Libraries were prepared by immunoSEQ multiplex PCR; TCRdb keeps only in-frame clonotypes and omits some of them. The data show about 140,000 clones, with approximately 78% seen just once and less than 5% held by the top ten. Sequencing was done on a sample of peripheral blood. Receptors originate from a woman of 80 years or more with acute or convalescent COVID-19.

This clone was observed a handful of times. At one of its ends the junction is not consistent with the germline gene, which may arise from a read error. The gene calls are TRBV2 and TRBJ2-7; 8 nucleotides align to TRBD1. Germline CDR1 is SNHLY and CDR2 is FYNNEI. The CDR3 has 12 amino acids. CDR3 bases: TGTGCCAGCAGGGATGACAGGGGCCGCTTTTCCTTC. Translating it yields CASRDDRGRFSF.

The chain carries TRBV7-9 and TRBJ2-5; D perhaps matches TRBD2 (5 bases). Germline CDR1 is SEHNR and CDR2 is FQNEAQ (reference sequence). Deletions cut 6 bases from V and 5 bases from J, with 13 bases between. CDR3 length: 13 residues. The CDR3 coding sequence is TGTGCCAGCAGTGGGCCACCGGGGGAGACCCAGTACTTC. Its translation: CASSGPPGETQYF.

The chain recombines TRBV7-4 with TRBJ1-3; 7 bases are a match to TRBD1. This CDR3 comprises 17 residues. J was trimmed by 4 bases and V by 3 bases; bases with no gene match: 12. Germline assignment: CDR1 SGHVT and CDR2 SQSDAQ. The CDR3 region has the DNA TGTGCCAGCAGCTTTAGACAGGGTCTAGGTTCCGGAAACACCATATATTTT. Its protein is CASSFRQGLGSGNTIYF.